This TCR beta chain is from a study of T cell responses to AZD1222 COVID-19 vaccine. Study-level information: Pooled in the analysis were second doses at about 4 or about 12 weeks. General study findings and limits: Spike-wide coverage was observed for vaccine-associated CD4 TCRs, with dominant responses at 160-218 and 743-854. Nearly half of the spike-specific TCRs reportedly recognize variant regions that carry no mutations. Donors skewed white British and female; clonal diversity was possibly underestimated.

The CDR3 spans 14 residues. The germline V gene has CDR1 SGHVS and CDR2 FQNEAQ. The V and J ends lost 6 bases and 5 bases, in that order; junction bases with no gene match: 8. About this clone: The antigen is unknown.

Here immunoSEQ multiplex PCR was the method, and the copy in TCRdb shows in-frame clones only, minus some. The profile covers some 130,000 clones, with around 86% appearing a single time and approximately 20% taken by the ten largest. The chain links TRBV7-8 to TRBJ2-7; TRBD1 matches at 9 bases. The material was peripheral blood, obtained on day 0 of AZD1222 vaccination. This clonotype was obtained from an adult in good health. The CDR3 here is CASSPGTGHHEQYF. The CDR3 coding sequence is TGTGCCAGCAGTCCCGGGACAGGGCACCACGAGCAGTACTTC.